These 22 T cell receptor beta chains originate from one sample sequenced in a study of blood T cell repertoires in COVID-19 (dated by TCRdb to about 2020). The library came from the immunoSEQ multiplex PCR assay. The immuneACCESS repertoire file appears here via TCRdb, limited to in-frame rearrangements. These files lack a portion of the clones; in checked studies, under half of the deficit traces to unresolved V genes, and the cause of the others is not known. The table for this sample lists about half a million clones; 70% to 90% of them were counted only once. 3% to 3.5% of the sample belongs to the ten largest clones. Sequenced input: peripheral blood. The receptor source for this set is a human donor in a cohort sampled during active COVID-19.

The chain employs TRBV6-6 and TRBJ1-2, with 9 nucleotides matching TRBD1. CDR3 length: 14 amino acids. Germline CDR1 is MNHNY and CDR2 is SVGAGI (reference sequence). V lost 7 bases to trimming and J lost 4 bases; unmatched junction nucleotides: 7. The CDR3 here is CASITGGSVYGYTF. The DNA for the CDR3 is TGTGCCAGCATCACAGGGGGCTCCGTCTATGGCTACACCTTC.

This rearrangement joins TRBV24-1 to TRBJ2-7; 8 bases fit TRBD1. The CDR3 is 15 residues long. CDR1 KGHDR and CDR2 SFDVKD come from the germline V gene. The trim removed 3 bases at V and 4 bases at J, leaving 7 bases unmatched. The CDR3 here is CATSDPRQGFYEQYF. The CDR3 bases are TGTGCCACCAGTGATCCCCGACAGGGGTTTTACGAGCAGTACTTC.

The chain couples TRBV6-6 to TRBJ2-7; no clear D. Trimming cost V 0 bases and J 5 bases, with 14 bases left between them. The CDR3 runs to 15 residues. The V gene's germline CDR1 is MNHNY and CDR2 SVGAGI (reference sequence). As DNA, the CDR3 is TGTGCCAGCAGTTACTCGACAATTTGGCGCCACGAGCAGTACTTC. It translates to CASSYSTIWRHEQYF.

The V call is TRBV11-3, the J call TRBJ1-2; 7 bases map to TRBD1. Germline-derived CDR1 and CDR2 are SGHNT and YENEEA. The CDR3 length is 13 residues. V lost 0 bases to trimming and J lost 7 bases; unmatched junction nucleotides: 2. As DNA, the CDR3 is TGTGCCAGCAGCTTAGAGGCAGGGGGTGGCTACACCTTC. This gives the protein CASSLEAGGGYTF.

In DNA form, the CDR3 reads TGTGCCAGCAGCTTAGCCCCGGCAGCGGGGGGGTACAATGAGCAGTTCTTC. Translating gives CASSLAPAAGGYNEQFF. V is TRBV11-2 and J is TRBJ2-1, with 10 bases identical to TRBD2. V shed 1 base, J shed 4 bases, and the junction held 7 bases outside the gene matches. The V gene's germline CDR1 is SGHAT and CDR2 FQNNGV. The CDR3 has 17 amino acids. Using reference TRBV11-2 and TRBJ2-1 for the parts outside the CDR3, the full variable domain is EAGVAQSPRYKIIEKRQSVAFWCNPISGHATLYWYQQILGQGPKLLIQFQNNGVVDDSQLPKDRFSAERLKGVDSTLKIQPAKLEDSAVYLCASSLAPAAGGYNEQFFGPGTRLTVL.

This chain joins TRBV5-4 and TRBJ1-4; maybe TRBD1 (5 bases). V lost 4 bases to trimming and J lost 5 bases, with 12 bases between them. There are 14 residues in the CDR3. The germline CDR1 and CDR2 sequences are SGHNT and YYREEE (reference sequence). The CDR3 region has the DNA TGTGCCAGCAGCCCCGACAGCTACAATGAAAAACTGTTTTTT. It encodes CASSPDSYNEKLFF.

V usage is TRBV5-1 and J usage is TRBJ2-1; 16 bases match TRBD2. J lost 9 bases, V lost 4 bases, and 7 bases had no gene match. The CDR3 is 16 residues long. Germline V CDR1 and CDR2: SGHRS, YFSETQ. This chain's CDR3 is CASSPGLAGGFGEQFF. CDR3 nucleotides: TGCGCCAGCAGCCCGGGACTAGCGGGAGGGTTCGGTGAGCAGTTCTTC.

The genes are TRBV12-3 or TRBV12-4 and TRBJ2-7; TRBD2 matches at 7 bases. The CDR3 runs to 12 residues. J was trimmed by 7 bases and V by 1 base; bases with no gene match: 1. CDR3 region: CASSLVGGEQYF. In nucleotides, the CDR3 is TGTGCCAGCAGTTTAGTCGGGGGGGAGCAGTACTTC.

This rearrangement joins TRBV6-2 or TRBV6-3 to TRBJ1-1, with 11 bases fitting TRBD1. Unmatched junction bases numbered 7, after V lost 2 bases and J lost 8 bases. The CDR3 is 15 residues long. The germline V gene has CDR1 MNHEY and CDR2 SVGEGT. CDR3 residues: CASSYQGQGVGEAFF. DNA of the CDR3: TGTGCCAGCAGTTACCAGGGACAGGGGGTAGGAGAAGCTTTCTTT.

The chain carries TRBV19 and TRBJ1-2, with 8 positions matching TRBD1. With V trimmed by 6 bases and J by 13 bases, 16 bases remained unmatched. CDR1 is LNHDA, CDR2 SQIVND, per germline (reference sequence). CDR3 length: 14 residues. The CDR3 here is CASSLLDRAHGGTF. CDR3 DNA sequence: TGTGCCAGTAGCCTTTTGGACAGGGCCCACGGGGGCACCTTC.

V gene TRBV6-1 combines with J gene TRBJ1-5; no firm D call. Trimming left V 1 base short and J 0 bases short, with 7 bases between. The germline V gene has CDR1 MNHNS and CDR2 SASEGT. CDR3 length: 15 residues. DNA for the CDR3: TGTGCCAGCAGTGAAGGGGCAGATAGCAATCAGCCCCAGCATTTT. This gives the protein CASSEGADSNQPQHF.

This clone was recorded a few times. The rearrangement links TRBV4-1 to TRBJ1-6; 7 bases are shared with TRBD1. This CDR3 spans 18 amino acids. Per germline, CDR1 MGHRA and CDR2 YSYEKL. J was trimmed by 9 bases and V by 2 bases; bases with no gene match: 16. The CDR3 protein is CASSQRAPTGALGSPLHF. The CDR3 DNA sequence: TGCGCCAGCAGCCAAAGGGCCCCCACAGGGGCGCTCGGTTCACCCCTCCACTTT.

A remark on this clone: Other DNA sequences within the sample encode an identical CDR3. The chain uses TRBV5-1 and TRBJ2-5; the D gene is possibly TRBD1 (7 bases). Germline V gene data show CDR1 as SGHRS and CDR2 as YFSETQ. There are 14 residues in the CDR3. V shed 0 bases and J shed 2 bases, with 8 bases lying between them. The CDR3 region has the DNA TGCGCCAGCAGCTTGGCAGGGGGGCAAGAGACCCAGTACTTC. Its translation is CASSLAGGQETQYF.

The V gene is TRBV23-1, the J gene TRBJ1-4, with D unclear. TRBV23-1 belongs to the ORF category, with a function that is uncertain. The CDR3 consists of 15 residues. Trimming pared 0 bases from V and 5 bases from J, leaving 10 bases between. Here the CDR3 reads CASSQSAVSNEKLFF. The CDR3 DNA reads TGCGCCAGCAGTCAATCGGCCGTTTCGAATGAAAAACTGTTTTTT.

The rearrangement joins TRBV5-5 to TRBJ2-2; the D gene is possibly TRBD2 (7 bases). Germline V gene sequence: CDR1 SGHKS, CDR2 YYEKEE (reference sequence). V was clipped by 1 base and J by 5 bases, with 18 bases between them. The CDR3 is 17 amino acids. CDR3 region: CASSLSSSGGGTGELFF. The CDR3 DNA reads as TGTGCCAGCAGCTTGAGCTCTAGCGGAGGGGGGACCGGGGAGCTGTTTTTT.

The V and J genes are TRBV12-3 or TRBV12-4 and TRBJ2-7; no definite D call. V was trimmed by 7 bases and J by 6 bases, leaving 10 bases between them. This CDR3 has 11 amino acids. The CDR3 is CASTRSSEQYF. The CDR3 region has the DNA TGTGCCAGCACCCGCAGTTCCGAGCAGTACTTC.

This clone has more than one count but fewer than ten. The V and J genes are TRBV7-2 and TRBJ1-1, with a weak D call TRBD1 (6 bases). This CDR3 has 14 amino acids. CDR1 and CDR2 from the germline V gene are SGHTA and FQGNSA. Trimming removed 6 bases from V and 5 bases from J, with 16 bases in between. The CDR3 protein is CASRQREGVTEAFF. The CDR3 nucleotides read TGTGCCAGCAGGCAAAGGGAGGGGGTGACTGAAGCTTTCTTT.

The chain carries TRBV11-3 and TRBJ1-5; 7 bases line up with TRBD1. This CDR3 spans 14 amino acids. Trimming cost V 5 bases and J 2 bases; bases outside gene matches: 3. CDR1 and CDR2 from the germline V gene are SGHNT and YENEEA. CDR3 in DNA: TGTGCCAGCAGCACAGGGGATGGCAATCAGCCCCAGCATTTT. Its translation is CASSTGDGNQPQHF. The full variable domain, its missing parts supplied by reference TRBV11-3 and TRBJ1-5, is EAGVVQSPRYKIIEKKQPVAFWCNPISGHNTLYWYLQNLGQGPELLIRYENEEAVDDSQLPKDRFSAERLKGVDSTLKIQPAELGDSAVYLCASSTGDGNQPQHFGDGTRLSIL.

The rearrangement uses TRBV27 and TRBJ2-7, with TRBD2 as a possible D gene (5 bases). Germline lookup yields CDR1 MNHEY and CDR2 SMNVEV (reference sequence). The V gene lost 3 bases and the J gene lost 4 bases, with 13 bases spanning the gap. The CDR3 is 14 residues long. For the CDR3, the DNA is TGTGCCAGCAGTTTTAATGGGGAGAATTACGAGCAGTACTTC. This sequence encodes CASSFNGENYEQYF.

This clone was detected only once. The rearrangement uses TRBV15 and TRBJ2-1; 11 nucleotides align to TRBD2. V dropped 2 bases and J dropped 4; count of bases not matched to a gene: 16. There are 20 residues in the CDR3. CDR1 and CDR2 (germline): LNHNV, YYDKDF (reference sequence). In nucleotides, the CDR3 is TGTGCCACCAGCAGACCGGCAGGGACTAGCGGCCCTAGAAGGTACAATGAGCAGTTCTTC. Translating gives CATSRPAGTSGPRRYNEQFF.

The chain links TRBV28 to TRBJ1-1; possible D gene TRBD1, 6 bases. V was pared by 6 bases and J by 0 bases, with 11 bases between. The CDR3 totals 14 residues. The germline V gene has CDR1 MDHEN and CDR2 SYDVKM. The CDR3 nucleotides read TGTGCCAGCAGGAAGACAGGTATGAACACTGAAGCTTTCTTT. It specifies CASRKTGMNTEAFF.

The chain carries TRBV5-4 and TRBJ2-2, with TRBD2 identical over 8 bases. There are 15 residues in the CDR3. Trimming at V came to 4 bases and at J to 6 bases, leaving 8 bases not matched to a gene. Germline-derived CDR1 and CDR2 are SGHNT and YYREEE (reference sequence). The CDR3 region is CASSPPLAGSGELFF. CDR3 DNA: TGTGCCAGCAGCCCCCCCCTAGCGGGCTCCGGGGAGCTGTTTTTT.